The next 5 T cell receptor beta chains were all read from a single sample in a study of T cells after yellow fever vaccination (dated by TCRdb to 2018 to 2020). Libraries were built with 5' RACE. The sequencer listed for this sample is Illumina HiSeq 2500. The public reads were reanalyzed by TCRdb: fastp trimming at Q25, MiXCR alignment, in-frame beta chains only. Rows matching on CDR3 protein sequence are summarized as one entry with the most common DNA and genes. Present in this sample are around 530,000 distinct CDR3 sequences, around 17% of which were seen just once. The ten largest clones add up to around 15% of the sample. Interpreted using the paper, the treatment or condition label stands for: live attenuated yellow fever vaccine strain. This material consisted of PBMCs, taken 5 days after the first yellow fever vaccination. The receptors were sampled from a man younger than 35 who received the YFV17D yellow fever vaccine.

The genes are TRBV11-2 and TRBJ2-1; 8 bases fit TRBD2. Germline assignment: CDR1 SGHAT and CDR2 FQNNGV. V was clipped by 6 bases and J by 1 base; unmatched bases: 11. The CDR3 has 17 amino acids. Here the CDR3 reads CASRSGTRATSYNEQFF. The CDR3 DNA reads as TGTGCCAGCAGATCCGGGACTAGGGCGACGTCCTACAATGAGCAGTTCTTC.

This chain links TRBV11-2 with TRBJ1-3; D is possibly TRBD1 (5 bases). This CDR3 has 14 amino acids. Germline loops: CDR1 SGHAT, CDR2 FQNNGV. Trimming stripped 5 bases from V and 4 bases from J, with 12 bases between. CDR3: CASSISGSGNTIYF. DNA for the CDR3: TGTGCCAGCAGCATATCAGGGAGCGGAAACACCATATATTTT.

V usage is TRBV9 and J usage is TRBJ2-3; D tentatively fits TRBD1 or TRBD2 (6 bases each). The CDR3 runs 15 residues. CDR1 is SGDLS, CDR2 YYNGEE, per germline. Trimming took off 3 bases at V and 3 bases at J, with 14 bases between the two ends. CDR3 residues: CASSGGTGRTDTQYF. The CDR3 DNA is TGTGCCAGCAGCGGGGGTACAGGGAGGACAGATACGCAGTATTTT.

V usage is TRBV7-3 and J usage is TRBJ1-3; TRBD1 might be the D (5 bases). Trimming cost V 6 bases and J 4 bases, with 16 bases left between them. The CDR3 has 15 amino acids. Germline CDR1 SGHTA, CDR2 FQGTGA. CDR3 sequence reads: CASSRSRDRGNTIYF. The CDR3 DNA reads as TGTGCCAGCAGTCGCAGTCGGGACCGAGGAAACACCATATATTTT.

The chain recombines TRBV28 with TRBJ2-4; TRBD1 or TRBD2 may be the D gene (5 bases each). Germline lookup yields CDR1 MDHEN and CDR2 SYDVKM. Trimming removed 6 bases at V and 7 bases at J, with 13 bases between. The CDR3 is 13 amino acids. The CDR3 DNA reads TGTGCCAGCAGAATCGAGGGGCTGAACATTCAGTACTTC. It codes for CASRIEGLNIQYF.